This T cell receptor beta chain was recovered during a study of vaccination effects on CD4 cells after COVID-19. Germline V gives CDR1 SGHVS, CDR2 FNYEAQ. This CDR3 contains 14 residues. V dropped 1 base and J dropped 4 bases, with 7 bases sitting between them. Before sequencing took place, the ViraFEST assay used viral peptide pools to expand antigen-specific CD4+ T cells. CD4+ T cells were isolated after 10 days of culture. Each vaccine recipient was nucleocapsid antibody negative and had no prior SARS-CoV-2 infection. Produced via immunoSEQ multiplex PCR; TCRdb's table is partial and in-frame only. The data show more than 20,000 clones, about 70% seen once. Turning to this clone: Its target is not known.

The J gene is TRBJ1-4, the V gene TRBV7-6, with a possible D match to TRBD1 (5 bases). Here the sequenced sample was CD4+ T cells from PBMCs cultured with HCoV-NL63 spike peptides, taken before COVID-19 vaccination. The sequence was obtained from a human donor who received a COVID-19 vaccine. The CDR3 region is CASSLGRDNEKLFF. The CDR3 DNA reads TGTGCCAGCAGCTTAGGCAGGGATAATGAAAAACTGTTTTTT.